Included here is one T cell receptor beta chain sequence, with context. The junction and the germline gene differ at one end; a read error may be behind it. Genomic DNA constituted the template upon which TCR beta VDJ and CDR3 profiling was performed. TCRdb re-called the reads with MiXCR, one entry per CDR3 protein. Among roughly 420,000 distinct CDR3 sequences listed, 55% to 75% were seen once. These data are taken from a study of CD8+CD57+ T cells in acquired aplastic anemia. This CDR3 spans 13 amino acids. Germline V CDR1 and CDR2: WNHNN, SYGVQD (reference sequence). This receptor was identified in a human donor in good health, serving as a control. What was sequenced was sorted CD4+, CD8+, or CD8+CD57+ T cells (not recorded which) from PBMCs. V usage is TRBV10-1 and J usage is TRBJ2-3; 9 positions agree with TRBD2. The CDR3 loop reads CATSDGPSGVQYF. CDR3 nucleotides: TGTGCCACCAGTGACGGGCCTAGCGGGGTGCAGTATTTT.